What follows are 13 T cell receptor beta chains derived from one specimen sequenced in a study of tumor and adjacent non-tumor tissue in lung cancer. A modified ARM-PCR protocol with three rounds of nested PCR amplified TCRbeta. TCRdb reprocessed the multiplex PCR reads via MiXCR and lists one record per CDR3 protein. The repertoire includes 60,000 to 95,000 distinct CDR3 sequences, more than 60% of them detected once, and about an eighth sits in the top ten. This sample's RNA came from whole unsorted tissue. The sample was lung tumor tissue. The receptors were gathered from a woman in her 50s with non-small cell lung cancer.

Worth noting for this clonotype: Likely a read error: the CDR3 ends without its conserved phenylalanine or tryptophan. The chain has TRBV6-2 or TRBV6-3 and TRBJ2-2, with TRBD1 as a possible D gene (5 bases). Germline-derived CDR1 and CDR2 are MNHEY and SVGEGT. The CDR3 has 16 residues. CDR3 in DNA: TGTGCCAGCAGTCGCCTTGGACACAGATTAACCGGAGAGCTGTTTATT. This translates into CASSRLGHRLTGELFI.

A note on this clonotype: The junction departs from the called germline gene at one end, perhaps through a read error. The chain links TRBV6-5 to TRBJ1-1, with 7 bases fitting TRBD1. Germline assignment: CDR1 MNHEY and CDR2 SVGAGI. The CDR3 consists of 13 residues. The CDR3: CVSRRGDSTEGFF. The CDR3 DNA reads as TGTGTCAGCAGAAGGGGGGACAGCACTGAAGGTTTCTTT.

As to this clonotype: Sequence at one end of the junction differs from germline and may be a read error. V is TRBV5-1 and J is TRBJ2-3, with no clear D. The CDR3 covers 17 residues. Looked up from germline, CDR1 is SGHRS and CDR2 is YFSETQ. CDR3 nucleotides: TGCGCCAGCAGCGACCTTGGCGTGAGTCTTAGCACGGATACGCAGTATTTT. Its translation is CASSDLGVSLSTDTQYF.

For this clonotype: The conserved final phenylalanine or tryptophan is absent from the CDR3, which likely points to a read error. The chain employs TRBV4-1 and TRBJ2-7; TRBD2 might be the D (6 bases). Per the germline V gene, CDR1 is MGHRA and CDR2 is YSYEKL. This CDR3 region has 17 residues. V gave up 2 bases and J gave up 3 bases, with 20 bases separating them. CDR3 nucleotides: TGCGCCAGCAGCCAAAATAAGTCTAGCGAGAGACACTACGAGCAGTACTTA. Its protein is CASSQNKSSERHYEQYL.

This clonotype appeared once. This chain connects TRBV11-2 to TRBJ2-5; tentatively, D is TRBD2 (6 bases). In germline, CDR1 is SGHAT, CDR2 FQNNGV. V dropped 5 bases and J dropped 7 bases, with 17 bases sitting between them. The CDR3 sequence is 14 residues long. The CDR3 DNA sequence: TGTGCCAGCAGCCTTAGCGGAGCCCCAGGGACCCAGTACTTC. This gives the protein CASSLSGAPGTQYF. Full variable domain (remainder filled in from reference TRBV11-2 and TRBJ2-5): EAGVAQSPRYKIIEKRQSVAFWCNPISGHATLYWYQQILGQGPKLLIQFQNNGVVDDSQLPKDRFSAERLKGVDSTLKIQPAKLEDSAVYLCASSLSGAPGTQYFGPGTRLLVL.

The table lists this clonotype with a few counts. The chain links TRBV20-1 to TRBJ1-5, with unresolved D. The CDR3 has 13 residues. The germline CDR1 and CDR2 sequences are DFQATT and SNEGSKA (reference sequence). The V gene lost 3 bases and the J gene lost 3 bases, with 9 bases spanning the gap. This CDR3 reads CSARGSLNQPQHF. The CDR3 DNA is TGCAGTGCTAGGGGCAGCCTCAATCAGCCCCAGCATTTT.

A note on this clonotype: A much larger clone differs from this one at a single base, so this may be a read error. V and J are TRBV9 and TRBJ1-5; TRBD1 is a possible D gene (5 bases). CDR3 length: 18 residues. CDR1 is SGDLS and CDR2 is YYNGEE in the germline V gene. CDR3 bases: TGTGTCAGCAGCGTAGGTATTGGGGATGACAGTTTCAATCAGCCCCAGCATTTT. Protein: CVSSVGIGDDSFNQPQHF.

To note about this clonotype: A much larger clonotype is one base distant, so this may be a read error. The chain combines TRBV6-4 with TRBJ2-2; D may match TRBD1 or TRBD2 (5 bases each). Looked up from germline, CDR1 is MRHNA and CDR2 is SNTAGT. This CDR3 has 15 residues. Written as DNA, the CDR3 is TGTGCCAGCAGTGAAGGGACGGGGAACACCAGGGAGCTGTTTTTT. Translation: CASSEGTGNTRELFF.

This clonotype appeared a single time. The chain combines TRBV12-3 or TRBV12-4 with TRBJ2-7; a possible D gene is TRBD2 (5 bases). V lost 8 bases and J lost 9, with 17 bases in between. The CDR3 consists of 12 residues. CDR3 sequence reads: CASRSGRARQYF. The CDR3 region has the DNA TGTGCCAGCCGTTCGGGGAGAGCCCGGCAGTACTTC.

As for this clonotype: At one end the junction does not follow the germline gene, possibly because of a read error. The CDR3 DNA reads as TGTCCCAGCAGCTTAAAGTTCGTCGGGGGCCAAGGGGGCACAGATACGCAATATTTT. This sequence encodes CPSSLKFVGGQGGTDTQYF. The chain is built from TRBV11-1 and TRBJ2-3; tentative D call: TRBD1 (7 bases). The CDR3 contains 19 residues. Germline CDR1 is SGHAT and CDR2 is FQDESV (reference sequence). Together with reference TRBV11-1 and TRBJ2-3, the CDR3 gives the full variable domain: EAEVAQSPRYKITEKSQAVAFWCDPISGHATLYWYRQILGQGPELLVQFQDESVVDDSQLPKDRFSAERLKGVDSTLKIQPAELGDSAMYLCPSSLKFVGGQGGTDTQYFGPGTRLTVL.

The chain combines TRBV6-5 with TRBJ2-3; 10 nucleotides align to TRBD2. The J segment lost 0 bases and the V segment lost 10 bases, leaving 10 bases of the junction unmatched. The CDR3 runs 16 residues. Germline V gene data show CDR1 as MNHEY and CDR2 as SVGAGI. Here the CDR3 reads CANRIVAGGSTDTQYF. CDR3 bases: TGTGCCAACAGAATAGTAGCGGGAGGAAGCACAGATACGCAGTATTTT.

Points on this clonotype: The junction does not match germline at one end; this may be a read error. The rearrangement uses TRBV29-1 and TRBJ1-2; 11 positions match TRBD1. Germline lookup yields CDR1 SQVTM and CDR2 ANQGSEA. The CDR3 length is 14 residues. DNA of the CDR3: TGCAGCGTTGACGGGACAGGGGGTGGAAAAGGCTACAGCTTC. Translating gives CSVDGTGGGKGYSF.

In this sample, this clonotype turned up many times. The chain has TRBV7-2 and TRBJ1-5, with 9 bases matching TRBD1. The CDR3 runs to 15 residues. Germline V CDR1 and CDR2: SGHTA, FQGNSA. V trimming: 5 bases; J trimming: 3 bases; junction bases outside the gene matches: 5. The CDR3 DNA reads as TGTGCCAGCAGCCTGACAGGGGGGGACAATCAGCCCCAGCATTTT. It codes for CASSLTGGDNQPQHF. The variable domain in full, completed from reference TRBV7-2 and TRBJ1-5, reads GAGVSQSPSNKVTEKGKDVELRCDPISGHTALYWYRQSLGQGLEFLIYFQGNSAPDKSGLPSDRFSAERTGGSVSTLTIQRTQQEDSAVYLCASSLTGGDNQPQHFGDGTRLSIL.